The rows below give T cell receptor beta chains drawn from one sample of a study of cytomegalovirus exposure and HLA in healthy donors. Clones were read by immunoSEQ multiplex PCR, and TCRdb kept only the in-frame ones, dropping some. The table shows 100,000 or so clones, with 12% to 15% occurring only once. Sequences were obtained from PBMCs. These receptors originate from a female donor in good health and CMV-seronegative. CDR3s leave out the opening cysteine and the closing phenylalanine or tryptophan. Each record gives: J gene, V gene, CDR3 protein.

>TRBJ2-7|TRBV15
ATSRDRGTGGTLSGNSYEQY
>TRBJ2-2|TRBV15
ATSRPGRNTGELF
>TRBJ2-7|TRBV7-2
ASSPLTLNEQY
>TRBJ2-1|TRBV6-1
ASSVGTGYHEQF
>TRBJ1-5|TRBV27
ASSPVGQPQH
>TRBJ1-3|TRBV4-1
ASSQDGIQGST
>TRBJ2-1|TRBV7-3
ASSLGSGGRPSSYNEQF
>TRBJ1-2|TRBV19
ASSIGRRTTGAYQGYT
>TRBJ2-7|TRBV14
ASSLLAGPDEQY
>TRBJ1-5|TRBV4-1
ASSPQVYSNQPQH
>TRBJ2-1|TRBV6-4
ASSDSVVGVNEQF
>TRBJ1-5|TRBV27
ASSPLPGNQPQH
>TRBJ2-7|TRBV21-1
AKGRDKGSYEQY
>TRBJ2-7|TRBV5-4
ASSLAGLYEQY
>TRBJ2-1|TRBV7-9
ASSHPAGGRDEQF
>TRBJ2-7|TRBV14
ASSQGGGVYEQY
>TRBJ1-4|TRBV4-1
ASSQAPGEGEKLF
>TRBJ1-5|TRBV9
ASSRTGKTSLNQPQH
>TRBJ2-3|TRBV27
ASSLLLDTDTQY
>TRBJ1-6|TRBV2
ASSERSPLH
>TRBJ2-7|TRBV6-5
ASKIGLASYEQY
>TRBJ2-3|TRBV4-3
ASSPSARGSTDTQY